The entry that follows covers one T cell receptor beta chain sequence. Its matching antigen is unknown. TCRdb's copy holds only in-frame clones and misses some; the assay was immunoSEQ multiplex PCR. The repertoire includes 25,000 to 30,000 clones, approximately 83% of them detected once, and about 3.7% sits in the top ten. V lost 7 bases to trimming and J lost 4 bases, with 11 bases between them. Germline CDR1 reads SGDLS; CDR2 reads YYNGEE. The CDR3 is 13 amino acids. This entry is derived from a study of tissue T cells after allogeneic stem cell transplantation. Study summary: Graft-versus-host disease patients received grafts, four unmodified and three CD34-selected to deplete T cells. Before transplant, recipient-origin PBMCs were collected in five GVHD patients. Smaller viable blood or marrow samples skipped sorting for direct DNA extraction. General study results and limits: Across patients, clones rarely overlapped, yet motif clusters were shared tissue-specifically.

The sequence was obtained from a woman between 18 and 55 years old who later had graft-versus-host disease after an allogeneic stem cell transplant. The source material was blood, sampled before transplantation. The V gene is TRBV9, the J gene TRBJ2-2, with TRBD2 as a possible D gene (7 bases). Written as DNA, the CDR3 is TGTGCCAGCGGGCGGGGGCCCACCGGGGAGCTGTTTTTT. The encoded protein is CASGRGPTGELFF.